This TCR beta chain was documented in a study of blood T cell repertoires in COVID-19. At the level of the study: Donors in the United States, Italy and Spain gave samples during acute or convalescent COVID-19. PBMCs, B-cell-depleted T cells, or T cells provided the cDNA or gDNA that made up the material.

In the source study's methods: The authors estimated nucleated cell counts from reference gene primer amplification. Some clones are missing from TCRdb's copy, which holds only in-frame ones; the method was immunoSEQ multiplex PCR. That table supplies the V and J calls and clone size; D and trimming were determined from the DNA. The repertoire holds over 95,000 clones, with roughly 79% as singletons. The CDR3 has 15 amino acids. Germline V lookup: CDR1 LGHNA, CDR2 YSLEER. Trimming stripped 0 bases from V and 8 bases from J, with 16 bases between. The chain joins TRBV4-3 to TRBJ1-1; unclear D gene. The source of this sequence is a human donor in a cohort sampled during active COVID-19. Sequenced material: peripheral blood. DNA for the CDR3: TGCGCCAGCAGCCAAGATGGGCAGGCGTTTCTAGAAGCTTTCTTT. Residues: CASSQDGQAFLEAFF.